The 15 T cell receptor beta chains below come from one sample, sequenced in a study of T cell responses to AZD1222 COVID-19 vaccine. The table came from immunoSEQ multiplex PCR; TCRdb's copy has only in-frame clones and leaves some out. Of approximately 100,000 clones in the sample, roughly nine tenths were seen once. This sample comprised peripheral blood, obtained on day 0 of AZD1222 vaccination. Receptors were obtained from an adult in good health.

In the case of this clone: At the DNA level, this CDR3 is encoded by other sequences in the same sample as well. The rearrangement uses TRBV27 and TRBJ1-3; D is undetermined. V dropped 3 bases and J dropped 4 bases, with 10 bases sitting between them. CDR3 length: 14 residues. CDR1 MNHEY and CDR2 SMNVEV come from the germline V gene (reference sequence). This CDR3 is CASSLRRAGNTIYF. In DNA form, the CDR3 reads TGTGCCAGCAGTTTGAGGCGAGCAGGAAACACCATATATTTT.

The rearrangement joins TRBV18 to TRBJ2-5, with TRBD2 matching 8 bases. The trim removed 8 bases at V and 4 bases at J, leaving 6 bases unmatched. The CDR3 runs to 13 residues. CDR1 KGHSH and CDR2 LQKENI come from the germline V gene. The CDR3 DNA reads as TGTGCCAGCGCAGCGGGAGACGGAGAGACCCAGTACTTC. This sequence encodes CASAAGDGETQYF.

The chain uses TRBV24-1 and TRBJ2-2, with 7 bases identical to TRBD1. CDR3 length: 14 amino acids. The germline gives CDR1 KGHDR, CDR2 SFDVKD. Trimming cost V 3 bases and J 6 bases; bases outside gene matches: 3. CDR3 residues: CATSDAGTAGELFF. In nucleotides, the CDR3 is TGTGCCACCAGTGATGCCGGGACAGCCGGGGAGCTGTTTTTT.

Turning to this clone: The junction and the germline gene differ at one end; a read error may be behind it. The rearrangement links TRBV6-1 to TRBJ1-4, with D unclear. Germline V gives CDR1 MNHNS, CDR2 SASEGT. The CDR3 length is 16 residues. CDR3 amino acids: CASSGRASSTNEKLFF. DNA for the CDR3: TGTGCCAGTAGTGGAAGGGCAAGTAGCACTAATGAAAAACTGTTTTTT.

This clone was recorded a few times. The CDR3 nucleotides are TGTGCCAGCAATCAGGTCCGGGACACCGGGGAGCTGTTTTTT. Encoded protein: CASNQVRDTGELFF. The V call is TRBV7-8, the J call TRBJ2-2, with D uncertain. The CDR3 runs to 14 residues. Trimming removed 7 bases from V and 3 bases from J, with 12 bases in between. Germline CDR1 is SGHVS and CDR2 is FQNEAQ.

V gene TRBV10-1 combines with J gene TRBJ2-2; no clear D. The ends were cut back, 2 bases at V and 1 base at J, with 5 bases in the middle. Germline loops: CDR1 WNHNN, CDR2 SYGVQD (reference sequence). The CDR3 totals 14 residues. The CDR3 DNA reads as TGCGCCAGCAGTGAGATGGAGAACACCGGGGAGCTGTTTTTT. Protein: CASSEMENTGELFF.

V usage is TRBV5-1 and J usage is TRBJ1-3; TRBD1 matches at 8 bases. The CDR3 extends over 16 amino acids. J gave up 4 bases and V 0 bases, and 6 bases lay outside the gene matches. The V gene's germline CDR1 is SGHRS and CDR2 YFSETQ. In nucleotides, the CDR3 is TGCGCCAGCAGCTTGGGTCGCCGGGACAGGGGAAACACCATATATTTT. It encodes CASSLGRRDRGNTIYF. Filled out from reference TRBV5-1 and TRBJ1-3, the complete variable domain reads KAGVTQTPRYLIKTRGQQVTLSCSPISGHRSVSWYQQTPGQGLQFLFEYFSETQRNKGNFPGRFSGRQFSNSRSEMNVSTLELGDSALYLCASSLGRRDRGNTIYFGEGSWLTVV.

The gene calls are TRBV30 and TRBJ1-1; possible D gene TRBD1, 5 bases. This CDR3 is 14 amino acids long. Germline V gives CDR1 GTSNPN, CDR2 SVGIG (reference sequence). V lost 4 bases, J lost 0 bases, and 12 bases lay in between. Here the CDR3 DNA reads TGTGCCTGGATCCGGGGGGTGATGAACACTGAAGCTTTCTTT. Translation: CAWIRGVMNTEAFF.

The chain employs TRBV7-2 and TRBJ2-7, with 8 positions matching TRBD2. CDR3 length equals 15 residues. Germline-derived CDR1 and CDR2 are SGHTA and FQGNSA. The junction had 3 bases not matched to a gene; V was cut back by 2 bases and J by 0 bases. The CDR3 DNA follows: TGTGCCAGCAGCTTAACGGGAGGGACCTCCTACGAGCAGTACTTC. Translation gives CASSLTGGTSYEQYF.

The J gene is TRBJ1-1, the V gene TRBV19, with TRBD1 matching over 8 bases. The trim removed 6 bases at V and 1 base at J, leaving 7 bases unmatched. Germline V gene data show CDR1 as LNHDA and CDR2 as SQIVND (reference sequence). This CDR3 spans 15 amino acids. Here the CDR3 DNA reads TGTGCCAGTAGCCCCCAAGGACAGGGGAACACTGAAGCTTTCTTT. Residues: CASSPQGQGNTEAFF.

The chain recombines TRBV9 with TRBJ2-2, with a possible D match to TRBD2 (5 bases). Between the trimmed V and J ends, which lost 4 bases and 8 bases, there was a span of 15 bases. The CDR3 sequence is 14 residues long. CDR1 SGDLS and CDR2 YYNGEE come from the germline V gene. The CDR3 loop is CASSSTRYQGELFF. In DNA, the CDR3 is TGTGCCAGCAGCAGTACTAGGTACCAAGGGGAGCTGTTTTTT.

The chain carries TRBV9 and TRBJ1-1; D possibly corresponds to TRBD1 (5 bases). The V gene lost 0 bases and the J gene lost 2 bases, with 11 bases spanning the gap. This CDR3 is built from 15 residues. Germline lookup yields CDR1 SGDLS and CDR2 YYNGEE. The DNA of the CDR3 is TGTGCCAGCAGCGTAGTACTTTGGGGCAACACTGAAGCTTTCTTT. Amino acids: CASSVVLWGNTEAFF.

V and J are TRBV10-3 and TRBJ1-2, with 8 bases identical to TRBD1. The junction had 9 bases not matched to a gene; V was cut back by 7 bases and J by 8 bases. The CDR3 totals 13 residues. The germline gives CDR1 ENHRY, CDR2 SYGVKD. CDR3 sequence reads: CAITGQGPWGYTF. DNA for the CDR3: TGTGCCATCACCGGACAGGGTCCCTGGGGCTACACCTTC.

J is TRBJ2-2 and V is TRBV2, with D uncertain. Germline lookup yields CDR1 SNHLY and CDR2 FYNNEI. The CDR3 extends over 14 amino acids. V gave up 4 bases and J gave up 4 bases, with 10 bases separating them. The CDR3 loop is CASSALGGTGELFF. The DNA for the CDR3 is TGTGCCAGCAGTGCTCTAGGCGGCACCGGGGAGCTGTTTTTT.

J is TRBJ1-5 and V is TRBV6-6; D perhaps matches TRBD1 (5 bases). Trimming pared 5 bases from V and 7 bases from J, leaving 15 bases between. This CDR3 comprises 14 residues. The V gene's germline CDR1 is MNHNY and CDR2 SVGAGI (reference sequence). The CDR3 reads CASSDGGDWQPQHF. The CDR3 DNA reads as TGTGCCAGCAGTGACGGGGGTGATTGGCAGCCCCAGCATTTT.